A single sample gave rise to the 21 T cell receptor beta chains below, sequenced in a study of blood T cell repertoires in COVID-19. Data came from immunoSEQ multiplex PCR; TCRdb stores just in-frame clones and leaves some out. The data hold 170,000 or so clones, with roughly 80% observed a single time. The material sequenced was PBMCs or T cells enriched from blood (not recorded which). The source of these receptors is a woman between 50 and 59 years old who had recovered from COVID-19.

The chain joins TRBV29-1 to TRBJ1-4; 7 nucleotides align to TRBD1. Germline V gene lookup returns CDR1 SQVTM and CDR2 ANQGSEA. The CDR3 consists of 13 residues. The V gene end was trimmed by 3 bases and the J gene end by 8 bases; junction bases not matched to a gene: 6. The DNA for the CDR3 is TGCAGCGTTGATACTCTGACAGGGGAAAAACTGTTTTTT. As protein: CSVDTLTGEKLFF.

This chain uses TRBV3-1 (or the pseudogene TRBV3-2) with TRBJ1-2, with 7 bases identical to TRBD1. The V and J ends lost 10 bases and 7 bases, in that order; junction bases with no gene match: 15. CDR3 length: 14 amino acids. Germline V gene sequence: CDR1 LGHDT, CDR2 YNNKEL (reference sequence). CDR3 coding DNA: TGTGCCACCACGAAGCACGGGACAGATGGTGGCTACACCTTC. Amino acid sequence: CATTKHGTDGGYTF.

The sample holds one count of this clone. The chain couples TRBV18 to TRBJ2-7; 7 positions match TRBD2. V trimming: 3 bases; J trimming: 1 base; junction bases outside the gene matches: 9. Germline CDR1 reads KGHSH; CDR2 reads LQKENI. This CDR3 is 16 amino acids long. The CDR3 DNA reads TGTGCCAGCTCACCCCCGACGGGGGGAGGGTCCTACGAGCAGTACTTC. This encodes CASSPPTGGGSYEQYF.

This sequence joins TRBV19 and TRBJ2-5, with 7 bases fitting TRBD1. The V and J ends lost 5 bases and 4 bases, in that order; junction bases with no gene match: 4. Germline V gene sequence: CDR1 LNHDA, CDR2 SQIVND (reference sequence). The CDR3 has 13 residues. Written as DNA, the CDR3 is TGTGCCAGTAGTGAGGGGGCTGGAGAGACCCAGTACTTC. Protein sequence: CASSEGAGETQYF.

V usage is TRBV5-1 and J usage is TRBJ1-2, with 8 bases fitting TRBD1. The CDR3 contains 13 residues. Germline loops: CDR1 SGHRS, CDR2 YFSETQ. V lost 3 bases to trimming and J lost 8 bases; unmatched junction nucleotides: 6. DNA of the CDR3: TGCGCCAGCAGCTCTGAGGGACAGGTCGGCTACACCTTC. It specifies CASSSEGQVGYTF. Using reference TRBV5-1 and TRBJ1-2 for the parts outside the CDR3, the full variable domain is KAGVTQTPRYLIKTRGQQVTLSCSPISGHRSVSWYQQTPGQGLQFLFEYFSETQRNKGNFPGRFSGRQFSNSRSEMNVSTLELGDSALYLCASSSEGQVGYTFGSGTRLTVV.

The chain joins TRBV9 to TRBJ1-1; TRBD1 matches at 7 bases. CDR3 length: 14 amino acids. Per the germline V gene, CDR1 is SGDLS and CDR2 is YYNGEE. The V segment lost 4 bases and the J segment 4 bases; nucleotides outside the gene matches: 7. CDR3 coding DNA: TGTGCCAGCAGCTCCCAGGGGGTAGGCACTGAAGCTTTCTTT. Translating gives CASSSQGVGTEAFF.

This rearrangement joins TRBV27 to TRBJ2-1; 10 bases line up with TRBD2. This CDR3 has 15 amino acids. CDR1 is MNHEY, CDR2 SMNVEV, per germline (reference sequence). V shed 5 bases and J 6 bases; nucleotides not matched to a gene: 7. CDR3 in amino acids: CASSRAGTSVNEQFF. CDR3 DNA sequence: TGTGCCAGCAGTCGTGCCGGGACTAGCGTCAATGAGCAGTTCTTC.

The chain links TRBV11-3 to TRBJ2-1; TRBD2 matches 7 bases. Trimming took 5 bases from V and 6 from J; bases not matched to a gene: 10. CDR3 length: 15 amino acids. CDR1 and CDR2 from the germline V gene are SGHNT and YENEEA. The CDR3 loop is CASSPGVTSANEQFF. CDR3 nucleotide sequence: TGTGCCAGCAGCCCGGGGGTAACTAGCGCCAATGAGCAGTTCTTC.

This clone was detected once. The chain couples TRBV28 to TRBJ1-2; TRBD1 matches at 12 bases. CDR1 and CDR2 (germline): MDHEN, SYDVKM. The CDR3 has 14 residues. Losses at the gene ends were 8 bases for V and 6 bases for J; bases not matched to a gene: 7. The CDR3 spells CASDPGQGADGYTF. DNA for the CDR3: TGTGCCAGCGATCCGGGACAGGGGGCAGATGGCTACACCTTC.

The genes are TRBV28 and TRBJ2-7; D is undetermined. V lost 10 bases to trimming and J lost 0 bases, with 10 bases between them. This CDR3 is 12 amino acids long. The germline CDR1 and CDR2 sequences are MDHEN and SYDVKM. This CDR3 is CATAYSSYEQYF. Here the CDR3 DNA reads TGTGCCACCGCCTATTCCTCCTACGAGCAGTACTTC.

This CDR3 reads CASSDPNRGGNTEAFF. The CDR3 region has the DNA TGTGCCAGCAGCGACCCGAACAGGGGAGGGAACACTGAAGCTTTCTTT. The chain combines TRBV3-1 (or the pseudogene TRBV3-2) with TRBJ1-1; 7 bases are a match to TRBD1. With V trimmed by 5 bases and J by 1 base, 10 bases remained unmatched. The length of the CDR3 is 16 residues. In germline, CDR1 is LGHDT, CDR2 YNNKEL (reference sequence).

The chain couples TRBV5-4 to TRBJ2-1; 10 nucleotides match TRBD2. The CDR3 has 17 amino acids. V was clipped by 0 bases and J by 0 bases; unmatched bases: 3. Germline loops: CDR1 SGHNT, CDR2 YYREEE (reference sequence). The CDR3 region has the DNA TGTGCCAGCAGCTTGGCTAGCGGGAGCTCCTCCTACAATGAGCAGTTCTTC. Translated: CASSLASGSSSYNEQFF.

The CDR3 DNA follows: TGTGCCAGCAGCCACGGAGGCACTAATGAAAAACTGTTTTTT. Translation: CASSHGGTNEKLFF. The V and J genes are TRBV4-2 and TRBJ1-4, with D unclear. CDR1 is LGHNA and CDR2 is YNFKEQ in the germline V gene. This CDR3 is built from 14 residues. V was cut by 3 bases and J by 2 bases, with 7 bases left in between.

The chain employs TRBV3-1 (or the pseudogene TRBV3-2) and TRBJ2-7; D is undetermined. The V gene's germline CDR1 is LGHDT and CDR2 YNNKEL (reference sequence). Trimming shortened V by 0 bases and J by 1 base, and 10 bases separated the two germline ends. This CDR3 comprises 15 residues. Here the CDR3 DNA reads TGTGCCAGCAGCCAAGAGGGCAGCAAATCCTACGAGCAGTACTTC. Protein sequence: CASSQEGSKSYEQYF.

The chain joins TRBV11-3 to TRBJ1-1; D is undetermined. The V end was cut by 10 bases, the J end by 3 bases, with 18 bases between. Germline CDR1 SGHNT, CDR2 YENEEA. This CDR3 region has 14 residues. The CDR3 DNA reads TGTGCCAACCCTACCCACTCCGAGGACACTGAAGCTTTCTTT. Translating it yields CANPTHSEDTEAFF.

V is TRBV7-2 and J is TRBJ1-2, with D perhaps TRBD1 (5 bases). Trimming took off 2 bases at V and 6 bases at J, with 13 bases between the two ends. CDR1 and CDR2 from the germline V gene are SGHTA and FQGNSA. CDR3 length: 14 amino acids. CDR3 region: CASSLPGMVHGYTF. The CDR3 DNA reads TGTGCCAGCAGCTTACCAGGGATGGTGCATGGCTACACCTTC. Filled out from reference TRBV7-2 and TRBJ1-2, the complete variable domain reads GAGVSQSPSNKVTEKGKDVELRCDPISGHTALYWYRQSLGQGLEFLIYFQGNSAPDKSGLPSDRFSAERTGGSVSTLTIQRTQQEDSAVYLCASSLPGMVHGYTFGSGTRLTVV.

This clone was recorded only once. This chain links TRBV9 with TRBJ2-3; TRBD2 agrees at 14 bases. The V gene's germline CDR1 is SGDLS and CDR2 YYNGEE. The V gene end was trimmed by 4 bases and the J gene end by 1 base; junction bases not matched to a gene: 2. The CDR3 covers 16 residues. The CDR3 DNA reads TGTGCCAGCAGCACGGGACTAGCGGGGGGCACAGATACGCAGTATTTT. It yields the protein CASSTGLAGGTDTQYF.

This clone was seen a few times. The chain has TRBV9 and TRBJ1-2; maybe TRBD1 (5 bases). The length of the CDR3 is 13 residues. Trimming stripped 0 bases from V and 8 bases from J, with 11 bases between. In germline, CDR1 is SGDLS, CDR2 YYNGEE. In DNA, the CDR3 is TGTGCCAGCAGCGTAGATTTGGGGGGAGGCTACACCTTC. Its protein is CASSVDLGGGYTF.

V usage is TRBV6-4 and J usage is TRBJ1-1; D is unresolved. The CDR3 totals 13 residues. CDR1 is MRHNA and CDR2 is SNTAGT in the germline V gene. Deletions cut 3 bases from V and 3 bases from J, with 8 bases between. CDR3 nucleotide sequence: TGTGCCAGCAGTGAATACAGATACACTGAAGCTTTCTTT. Translation gives CASSEYRYTEAFF.

In this sample, this clone turned up many times. The chain recombines TRBV5-6 with TRBJ2-5, with 11 bases fitting TRBD2. V trimming: 4 bases; J trimming: 5 bases; junction bases outside the gene matches: 7. The CDR3 length is 15 residues. Germline V CDR1 and CDR2: SGHDT, YYEEEE. The CDR3 sequence is CASSLRLAGLETQYF. CDR3 nucleotide sequence: TGTGCCAGCAGCCTGAGACTAGCGGGGCTCGAGACCCAGTACTTC.

The V gene is TRBV6-5, the J gene TRBJ1-2, with 11 positions matching TRBD1. V shed 5 bases, J shed 10 bases, and the junction held 9 bases outside the gene matches. Germline lookup yields CDR1 MNHEY and CDR2 SVGAGI. The CDR3 is made up of 14 amino acids. The DNA of the CDR3 is TGTGCCAGCAGTCGAGCGCCGGGACAGGGGGACTACACCTTC. Encoded protein: CASSRAPGQGDYTF.